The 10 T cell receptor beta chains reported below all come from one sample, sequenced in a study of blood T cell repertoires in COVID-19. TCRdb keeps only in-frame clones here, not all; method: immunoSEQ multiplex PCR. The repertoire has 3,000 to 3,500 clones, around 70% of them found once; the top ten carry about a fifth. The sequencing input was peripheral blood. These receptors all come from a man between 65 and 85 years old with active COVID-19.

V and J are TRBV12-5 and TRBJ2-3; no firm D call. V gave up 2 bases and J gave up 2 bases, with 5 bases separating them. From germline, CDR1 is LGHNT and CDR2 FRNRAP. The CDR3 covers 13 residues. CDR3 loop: CASGLLVTDTQYF. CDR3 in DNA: TGTGCTAGTGGTTTGCTAGTCACAGATACGCAGTATTTT.

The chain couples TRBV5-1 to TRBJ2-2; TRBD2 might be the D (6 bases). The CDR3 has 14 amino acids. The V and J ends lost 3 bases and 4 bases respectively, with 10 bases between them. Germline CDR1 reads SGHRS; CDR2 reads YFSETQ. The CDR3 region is CASSSDYSTGELFF. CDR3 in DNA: TGCGCCAGCAGCTCGGACTACTCCACCGGGGAGCTGTTTTTT.

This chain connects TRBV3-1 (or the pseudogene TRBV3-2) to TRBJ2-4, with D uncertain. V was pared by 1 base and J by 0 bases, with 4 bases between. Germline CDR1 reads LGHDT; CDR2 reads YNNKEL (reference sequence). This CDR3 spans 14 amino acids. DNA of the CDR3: TGTGCCAGCAGCCAAGTGGCAGCCAAAAACATTCAGTACTTC. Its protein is CASSQVAAKNIQYF.

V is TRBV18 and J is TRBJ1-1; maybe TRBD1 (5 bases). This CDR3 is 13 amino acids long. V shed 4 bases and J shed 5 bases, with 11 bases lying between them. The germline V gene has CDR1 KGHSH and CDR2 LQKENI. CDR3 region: CASSRPGGTEAFF. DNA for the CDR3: TGTGCCAGCTCACGCCCTGGGGGGACTGAAGCTTTCTTT.

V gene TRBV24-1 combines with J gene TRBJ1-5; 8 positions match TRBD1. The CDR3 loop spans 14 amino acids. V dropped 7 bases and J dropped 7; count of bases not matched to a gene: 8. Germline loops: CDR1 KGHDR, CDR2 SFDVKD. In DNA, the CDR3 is TGTGCCACCAGGAATACAGGGGGGATCCAGCCCCAGCATTTT. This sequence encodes CATRNTGGIQPQHF.

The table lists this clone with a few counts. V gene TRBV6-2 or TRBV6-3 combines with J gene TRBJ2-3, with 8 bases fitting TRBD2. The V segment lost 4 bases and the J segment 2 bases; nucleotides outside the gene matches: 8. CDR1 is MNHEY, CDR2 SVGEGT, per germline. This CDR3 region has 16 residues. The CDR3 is CASSLERESNTDTQYF. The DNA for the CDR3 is TGTGCCAGCAGTTTGGAGCGGGAGTCAAACACAGATACGCAGTATTTT.

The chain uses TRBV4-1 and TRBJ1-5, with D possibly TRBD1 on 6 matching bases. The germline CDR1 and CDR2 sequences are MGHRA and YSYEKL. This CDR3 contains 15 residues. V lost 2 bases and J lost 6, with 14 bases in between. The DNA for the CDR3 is TGCGCCAGCAGCCAATTGGCAGGGGAGGGTCAGCCCCAGCATTTT. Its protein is CASSQLAGEGQPQHF.

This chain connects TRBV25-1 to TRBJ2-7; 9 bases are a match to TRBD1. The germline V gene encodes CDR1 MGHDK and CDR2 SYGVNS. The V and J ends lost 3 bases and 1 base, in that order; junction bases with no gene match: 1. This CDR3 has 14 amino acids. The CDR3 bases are TGTGCCAGCAGTGATGACAGGGGGTCCTACGAGCAGTACTTC. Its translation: CASSDDRGSYEQYF.

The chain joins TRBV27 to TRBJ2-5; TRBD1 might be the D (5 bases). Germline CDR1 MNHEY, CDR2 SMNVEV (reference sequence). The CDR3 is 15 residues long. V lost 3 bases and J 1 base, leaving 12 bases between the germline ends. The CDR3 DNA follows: TGTGCCAGCAGTTTTAGGGGTAGTGGCCAAGAGACCCAGTACTTC. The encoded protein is CASSFRGSGQETQYF.

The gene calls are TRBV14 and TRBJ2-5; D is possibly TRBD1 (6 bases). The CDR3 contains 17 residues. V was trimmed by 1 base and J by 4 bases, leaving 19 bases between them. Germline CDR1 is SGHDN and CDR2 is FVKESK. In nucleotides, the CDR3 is TGTGCCAGCAGCCAAGGCCGGACAGCCCGGGCCACAGAGACCCAGTACTTC. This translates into CASSQGRTARATETQYF.